The 4 T cell receptor beta chains given below trace back to one sample, sequenced in a study of OX40 agonist ivuxolimab in advanced cancers. This table comes from immunoSEQ multiplex PCR, and its TCRdb copy is limited to in-frame clones, with some not included. Of 68,000 or so clones listed, roughly four fifths are singletons. Sequencing used CD4+ or CD8+ T cells sorted from blood, obtained in a trial of the OX40 agonist ivuxolimab. These receptors all come from an adult with an advanced solid tumor such as melanoma, head and neck, liver or kidney cancer.

The J gene is TRBJ1-2, the V gene TRBV4-2, with TRBD1 matching 8 bases. Germline CDR1 is LGHNA and CDR2 is YNFKEQ. The CDR3 contains 15 residues. V shed 5 bases and J 0 bases; nucleotides not matched to a gene: 5. The CDR3 bases are TGTGCCAGCAGCTCAGGGGGCTTAGCTAACTATGGCTACACCTTC. Protein product: CASSSGGLANYGYTF.

CDR3 coding DNA: TGTGCCAGTGATGCGGGGGGGTTTACAGATACGCAGTATTTT. Translated: CASDAGGFTDTQYF. This sequence joins TRBV2 and TRBJ2-3, with 9 bases lining up with TRBD2. The CDR3 length is 14 residues. J was trimmed by 3 bases and V by 9 bases; bases with no gene match: 7. Per germline, CDR1 SNHLY and CDR2 FYNNEI.

The rearrangement links TRBV5-1 to TRBJ1-2; the D is unclear. Germline-derived CDR1 and CDR2 are SGHRS and YFSETQ. The V end was cut by 4 bases, the J end by 8 bases, with 18 bases between. There are 14 residues in the CDR3. CDR3 coding DNA: TGCGCCAGCAGCCTGACCGACGGCTCCGGGGGCTACACCTTC. It yields the protein CASSLTDGSGGYTF.

This chain links TRBV27 with TRBJ1-6; TRBD1 agrees at 8 bases. The length of the CDR3 is 18 residues. The germline V gene has CDR1 MNHEY and CDR2 SMNVEV (reference sequence). V gave up 7 bases and J gave up 1 base; unmatched junction bases: 12. The CDR3 coding sequence is TGTGCCAGCACGGGGGGCAGGGGGCGACTTTCCTATAATTCACCCCTCCACTTT. Encoded protein: CASTGGRGRLSYNSPLHF.